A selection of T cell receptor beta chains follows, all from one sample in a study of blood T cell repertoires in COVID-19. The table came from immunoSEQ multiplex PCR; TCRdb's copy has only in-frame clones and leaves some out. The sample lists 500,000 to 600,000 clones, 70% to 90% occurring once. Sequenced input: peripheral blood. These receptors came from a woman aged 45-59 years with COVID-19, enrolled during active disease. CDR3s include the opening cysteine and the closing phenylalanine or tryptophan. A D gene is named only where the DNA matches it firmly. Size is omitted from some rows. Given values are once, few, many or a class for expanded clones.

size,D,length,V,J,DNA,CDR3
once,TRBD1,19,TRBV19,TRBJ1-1,TGTGCCAGTAGTATAGATCCGCCCGGGACAGGGGAAATGAACACTGAAGCTTTCTTT,CASSIDPPGTGEMNTEAFF
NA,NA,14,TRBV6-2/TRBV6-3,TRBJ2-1,TGTGCCAGCACCCCGGACAGGGAGGGCGATGAGCAGTTCTTC,CASTPDREGDEQFF
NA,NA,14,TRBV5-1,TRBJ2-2,TGCGCCAGCCGGGGCGGGATCGGCACCGGGGAGCTGTTTTTT,CASRGGIGTGELFF
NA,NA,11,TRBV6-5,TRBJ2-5,TGTGCCAGCAGTTACGGCGACAGTCAGTACTTC,CASSYGDSQYF
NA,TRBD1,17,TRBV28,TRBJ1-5,TGTGCCAGCAGCAACTTGGATCGACAGGGGGGGAATCAGCCCCAGCATTTT,CASSNLDRQGGNQPQHF
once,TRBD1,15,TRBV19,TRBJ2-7,TGTGCCAGTAGTTCAAGGGGACAGAGTCCCTACGAGCAGTACTTC,CASSSRGQSPYEQYF
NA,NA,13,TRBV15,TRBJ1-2,TGTGCCACCAGCAGAGATCCCCTCTATGGCTACACCTTC,CATSRDPLYGYTF
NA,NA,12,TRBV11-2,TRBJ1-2,TGTGCCAGCAGCCCCGAGAACTATGGCTACACCTTC,CASSPENYGYTF
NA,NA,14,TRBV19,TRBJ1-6,TGTGCCAGTAGTATGATACCGGGGGATTCACCCCTCCACTTT,CASSMIPGDSPLHF
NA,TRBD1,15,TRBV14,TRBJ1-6,TGTGCCAGCAGCCAGGTCCAGGGGGCTAATTCACCCCTCCACTTT,CASSQVQGANSPLHF
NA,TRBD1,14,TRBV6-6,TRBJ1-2,TGTGCCAGCAGTTCTGGGACAGGGATAAGAGGCTACACCTTC,CASSSGTGIRGYTF
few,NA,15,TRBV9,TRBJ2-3,TGTGCCAGCAGCGTAGGCGCAGGGTTCACAGATACGCAGTATTTT,CASSVGAGFTDTQYF
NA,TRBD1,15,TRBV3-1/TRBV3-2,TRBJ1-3,TGTGCCAGCAGCCTACAGGGGCCCTCTGGAAACACCATATATTTT,CASSLQGPSGNTIYF
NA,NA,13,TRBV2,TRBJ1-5,TGTGCCAGCAGTTACAGGGAAATTCAGCCCCAGCATTTT,CASSYREIQPQHF
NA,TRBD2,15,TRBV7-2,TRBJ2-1,TGTGCCAGCAGCAATACGGGACTATCCTTTAGGGAGCAGTTCTTC,CASSNTGLSFREQFF
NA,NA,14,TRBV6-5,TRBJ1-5,TGTGCCAGCAGCCTACAGGGAGGGGATCAGCCCCAGCATTTT,CASSLQGGDQPQHF
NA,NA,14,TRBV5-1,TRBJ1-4,TGCGCCAGCAGCTCTACGCACTATAATGAAAAACTGTTTTTT,CASSSTHYNEKLFF
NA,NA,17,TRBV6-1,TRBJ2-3,TGTGCCAGCAGTGAAGCGGTAGGGGGGGGGCACACAGATACGCAGTATTTT,CASSEAVGGGHTDTQYF
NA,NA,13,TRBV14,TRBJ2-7,TGTGCCAGCAGCCAAGACTATTCCTACGAGCAGTACTTC,CASSQDYSYEQYF
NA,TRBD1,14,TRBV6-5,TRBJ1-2,TGTGCCAGCAGTTTAGGACAGGGAGAGGATGGCTACACCTTC,CASSLGQGEDGYTF
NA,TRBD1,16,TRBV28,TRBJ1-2,TGTGCCAGCAGTTTAGGGGACAGTTTTCATCTATATGGCTACACCTTC,CASSLGDSFHLYGYTF
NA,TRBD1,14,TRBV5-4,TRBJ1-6,TGTGCCAGCAGCATCGGGACAGAGTATTCACCCCTCCACTTT,CASSIGTEYSPLHF
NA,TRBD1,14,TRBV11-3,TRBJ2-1,TGTGCCAGCAGCCCAGCCGGACAGGGGTACAAGCAGTTCTTC,CASSPAGQGYKQFF
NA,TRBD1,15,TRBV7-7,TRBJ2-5,TGTGCCAGCAGCTCGCTGGGGGACAGGTCGGAGACCCAGTACTTC,CASSSLGDRSETQYF
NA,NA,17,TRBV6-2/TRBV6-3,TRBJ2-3,TGTGCCAGCAGTTACTCGAATTCCCGGACTAACACAGATACGCAGTATTTT,CASSYSNSRTNTDTQYF
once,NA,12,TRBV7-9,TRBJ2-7,TGTGCCAGCAGCTTAGGTACGGGCGAGCAGTACTTC,CASSLGTGEQYF
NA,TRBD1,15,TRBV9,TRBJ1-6,TGTGCCAGCAGCGGTAGTCAACAGGGGTGGTCACCCCTCCACTTT,CASSGSQQGWSPLHF
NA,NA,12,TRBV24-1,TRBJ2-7,TGTGCCACCAGTGAAAAGGGACAAAAGCAGTACTTC,CATSEKGQKQYF
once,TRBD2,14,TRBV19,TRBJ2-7,TGTGCCAGCAAGACTAGCGGGGGGGACTACGAGCAGTACTTC,CASKTSGGDYEQYF
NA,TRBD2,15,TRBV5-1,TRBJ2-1,TGCGCCAGCAGCCCCTTAGCGGGGGGCTCCAATGAGCAGTTCTTC,CASSPLAGGSNEQFF
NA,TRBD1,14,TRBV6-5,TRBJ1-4,TGTGCCAGTGGTCCAGACAGGGAATATGAAAAACTGTTTTTT,CASGPDREYEKLFF
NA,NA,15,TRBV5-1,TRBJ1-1,TGCGCCAGCAGCCCCCGGACAGTTAGGAACACTGAAGCTTTCTTT,CASSPRTVRNTEAFF
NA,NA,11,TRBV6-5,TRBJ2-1,TGTGCGGGGAGCTCTCTCGATGAGCAGTTCTTC,CAGSSLDEQFF
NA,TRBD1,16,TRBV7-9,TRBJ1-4,TGTGCCAGCAGTCTAAACTCAGGGGGCACTTATGAAAAACTGTTTTTT,CASSLNSGGTYEKLFF
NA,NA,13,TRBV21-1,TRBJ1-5,TGTGCCAGCGGTCAGCCGGGAGGGAAGCCCCAGCATTTT,CASGQPGGKPQHF
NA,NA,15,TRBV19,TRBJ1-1,TGTGCCAGTAGTATAGAGATACAGGGTCCCACTGAAGCTTTCTTT,CASSIEIQGPTEAFF
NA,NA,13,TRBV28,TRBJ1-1,TGTGCCAGCAGTCTACCATCTAACACTGAAGCTTTCTTT,CASSLPSNTEAFF
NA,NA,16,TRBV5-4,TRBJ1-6,TGTGCCAGCAGCTTGGACCGCCAGGCGAATAATTCACCCCTCCACTTT,CASSLDRQANNSPLHF
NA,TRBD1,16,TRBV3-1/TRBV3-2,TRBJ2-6,TGTGCCAGCAGCCCGGGGACAGGGTCGGGGGCCAACGTCCTGACTTTC,CASSPGTGSGANVLTF
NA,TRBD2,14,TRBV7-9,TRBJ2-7,TGTGCCAGCAGTAGTGACGGGGGGTTCTACGAGCAGTACTTC,CASSSDGGFYEQYF
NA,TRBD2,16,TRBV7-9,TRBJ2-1,TGTGCCAGCAGCTCAAGACTAGCGGGGGGGCCCTATGAGCAGTTCTTC,CASSSRLAGGPYEQFF
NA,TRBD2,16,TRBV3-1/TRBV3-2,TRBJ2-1,TGTGCCAGCAGCCCGTCTAGCGGGGGGGCTGCGTATGAGCAGTTCTTC,CASSPSSGGAAYEQFF